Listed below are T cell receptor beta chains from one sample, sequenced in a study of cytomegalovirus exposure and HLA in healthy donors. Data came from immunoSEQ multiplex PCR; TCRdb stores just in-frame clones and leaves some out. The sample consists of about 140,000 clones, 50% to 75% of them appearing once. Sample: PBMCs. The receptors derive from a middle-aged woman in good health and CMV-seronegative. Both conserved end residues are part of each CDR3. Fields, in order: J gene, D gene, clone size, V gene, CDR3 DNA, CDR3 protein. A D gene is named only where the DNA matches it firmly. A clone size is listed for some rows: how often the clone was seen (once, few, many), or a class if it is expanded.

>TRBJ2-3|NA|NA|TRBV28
TGTGCCAGCAGTCAGAGCCCGGGACTTACTAGCACAGATACGCAGTATTTT
CASSQSPGLTSTDTQYF
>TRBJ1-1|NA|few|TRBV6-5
TGTGCCAGCAGTTACTTACAGGGAACCGCTGAAGCTTTCTTT
CASSYLQGTAEAFF
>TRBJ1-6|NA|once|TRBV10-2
TGCGCCAGCAGTGAGTTTCGGCAGGTCGATTCACCCCTCCACTTT
CASSEFRQVDSPLHF
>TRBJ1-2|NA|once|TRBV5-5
TGTGCCAGCAGCTCCGACGGGAACTATGGCTACACCTTC
CASSSDGNYGYTF
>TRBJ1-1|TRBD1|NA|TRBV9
TGTGCCAGCAGCCCGTCCCAGGGGGGAAACACTGAAGCTTTCTTT
CASSPSQGGNTEAFF
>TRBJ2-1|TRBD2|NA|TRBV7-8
TGTGCCAGCAGCTTTAGCGGGGGCGGCATGTTCTTC
CASSFSGGGMFF
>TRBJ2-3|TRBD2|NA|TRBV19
TGTGCCAGTAGTATAGGATCGAGCGGGGTTAGCACAGATACGCAGTATTTT
CASSIGSSGVSTDTQYF
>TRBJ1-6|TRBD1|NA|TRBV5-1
TGCGCCAGCAGCTTTGACAGGGGAAAACGGTCACCCCTCCACTTT
CASSFDRGKRSPLHF
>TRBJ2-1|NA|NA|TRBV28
TGTGCCAGCAGAAATAGGGCAGGGAATTTGATCCAGAGCTCCTACAATGAGCAGTTCTTC
CASRNRAGNLIQSSYNEQFF
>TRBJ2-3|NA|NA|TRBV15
TGTGCCACCAGTCCTGGAGGCGGGCGCTACACAGATACGCAGTATTTT
CATSPGGGRYTDTQYF
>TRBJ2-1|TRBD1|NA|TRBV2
TGTGCCAGCAATTTCTGGGACAGCTACAATGAGCAGTTCTTC
CASNFWDSYNEQFF
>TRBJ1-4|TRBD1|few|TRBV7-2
TGTGCCAGCAGCTCCGACAGGGCCGGGGAAAAACTGTTTTTT
CASSSDRAGEKLFF
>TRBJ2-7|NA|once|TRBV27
TGTGCCAGCAGTCCGACAGGCTCCTACGAGCAGTACTTC
CASSPTGSYEQYF
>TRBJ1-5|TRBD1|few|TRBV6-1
TGTGCCAGCAGTGAAAGGCAGGGGGATAGTAGTCAGCCCCAGCATTTT
CASSERQGDSSQPQHF
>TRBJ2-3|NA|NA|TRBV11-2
TGTGCCAGCAGCTTTCCTTCAGATACGCAGTATTTT
CASSFPSDTQYF
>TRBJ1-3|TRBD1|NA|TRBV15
TGTGCCACCCAGGGGGCTGGAAACACCATATATTTT
CATQGAGNTIYF
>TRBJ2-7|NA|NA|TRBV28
TGTGCCAGCAGCTCCCGGGACACCCCCTACGAGCAGTACTTC
CASSSRDTPYEQYF
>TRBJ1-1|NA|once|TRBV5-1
TGCGCCAGCAGCTCGAGGGAACAGCTGAACACTGAAGCTTTCTTT
CASSSREQLNTEAFF
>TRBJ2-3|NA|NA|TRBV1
TGCACCAGCAGCCGTTGGAAGCGGGGGCCCCTTGTTTGCACAGATACGCAGTATTTT
CTSSRWKRGPLVCTDTQYF
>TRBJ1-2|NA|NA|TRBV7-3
TGTGCCAGCAGCTTGACGGGGTTCGGCTATGGCTACACCTTC
CASSLTGFGYGYTF
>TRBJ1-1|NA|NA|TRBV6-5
TGTGCCAGCAGTGACAGCAGGAACACTGAAGCTTTCTTT
CASSDSRNTEAFF
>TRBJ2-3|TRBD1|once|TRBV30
TGTGCCGGCAACCATGCAGGGGGACCATCGCAGTATTTT
CAGNHAGGPSQYF
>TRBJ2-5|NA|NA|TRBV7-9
TGTGCCAGCAGCTTAGTCACAGGGACCCAAGAGACCCAGTACTTC
CASSLVTGTQETQYF
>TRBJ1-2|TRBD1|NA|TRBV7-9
TGTGCCAGCAGCTTTAGGGACAGGCCCAACTATGGCTACACCTTC
CASSFRDRPNYGYTF
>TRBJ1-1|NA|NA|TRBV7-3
TGTGCCAGCAGCTTATTAGGAGGGGCAGGTACTGAAGCTTTCTTT
CASSLLGGAGTEAFF
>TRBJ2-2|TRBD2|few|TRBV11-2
TGTGCCAGCAGCTTTAGCGGGGGGAGGGACACCGGGGAGCTGTTTTTT
CASSFSGGRDTGELFF
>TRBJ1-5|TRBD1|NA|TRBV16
TGTGCCAGCAGCCCAGGGCGGACAGGCCATCAGCCCCAGCATTTT
CASSPGRTGHQPQHF
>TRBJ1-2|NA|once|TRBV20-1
TGCAGTGCTAGAGATATCCCTGGCTACACCTTC
CSARDIPGYTF
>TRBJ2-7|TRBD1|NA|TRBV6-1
TGTGCCAGCAGCCTCGGGGGACAGGGGTCCTACGAGCAGTACTTC
CASSLGGQGSYEQYF
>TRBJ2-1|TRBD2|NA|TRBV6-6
TGTGCCAGCAGTTACGGGACTAGTTCCGACAATGAGCAGTTCTTC
CASSYGTSSDNEQFF
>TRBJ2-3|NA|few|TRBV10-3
TGTGCCATCAGTGAGGGGTCAGGGGGACTCACGAGCACAGATACGCAGTATTTT
CAISEGSGGLTSTDTQYF
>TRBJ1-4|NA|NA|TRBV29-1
TGCAGCGTTGAAGGGCAGGCAAATGAAAAACTGTTTTTT
CSVEGQANEKLFF
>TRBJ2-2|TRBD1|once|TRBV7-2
TGTGCCAGCAGCCCCCAGACAGGGTCGGTCACCGGGGAGCTGTTTTTT
CASSPQTGSVTGELFF
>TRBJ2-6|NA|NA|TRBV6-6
TGTGCCAGCTGTATGAGCGGCTCTGGGGCCAACGTCCTGACTTTC
CASCMSGSGANVLTF
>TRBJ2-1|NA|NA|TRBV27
TGTGCCAGCAGTTTATCTTACAACTCCTACAATGAGCAGTTCTTC
CASSLSYNSYNEQFF
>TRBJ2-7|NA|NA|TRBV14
TGTGCCAGCAGCCTAGACAGTTTGTACGAGCAGTACTTC
CASSLDSLYEQYF
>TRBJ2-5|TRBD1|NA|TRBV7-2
TGTGCCAGCAGCTCTCACAGGGGTCAAGAGACCCAGTACTTC
CASSSHRGQETQYF
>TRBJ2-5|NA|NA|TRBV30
TGTGCCTGGAGTGGCTCGGGAAAAGAGACCCAGTACTTC
CAWSGSGKETQYF
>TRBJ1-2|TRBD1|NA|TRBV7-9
TGTGCCAGCAGCTTAACACAGGGGGCGGGCGGCTACACCTTC
CASSLTQGAGGYTF
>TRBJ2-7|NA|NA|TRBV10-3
TGTGCCATCAGTGAGTCGGGACAACAAGGGGGCGAGCAGTACTTC
CAISESGQQGGEQYF
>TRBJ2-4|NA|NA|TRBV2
TGTGCCAGCAGTCAGGGTAGGAACTTTCTTGCCAAAAACATTCAGTACTTC
CASSQGRNFLAKNIQYF
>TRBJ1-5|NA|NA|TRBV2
TGTGCCAGCAGTGAAGCGCGAAGGAGTTCTCAGCCCCAGCATTTT
CASSEARRSSQPQHF
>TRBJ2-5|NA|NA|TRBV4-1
TGCGCCAGCAGCGGGATTTTGTCAGGGGCAGGGGAGACCCAGTACTTC
CASSGILSGAGETQYF
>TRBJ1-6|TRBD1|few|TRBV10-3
TGTGCCATCAGTGAGTCGACAGGGGCTTCACCCCTCCACTTT
CAISESTGASPLHF
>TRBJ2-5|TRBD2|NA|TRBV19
TGTGCCAGCCGCACAAGCGGGGGTAGGGAGACCCAGTACTTC
CASRTSGGRETQYF
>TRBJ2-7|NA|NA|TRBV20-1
TGCAGTGCTAGCCACTCCTACGAGCAGTACTTC
CSASHSYEQYF
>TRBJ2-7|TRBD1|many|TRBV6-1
TGTGCCAGCCCAGGGGGTAACTACGAGCAGTACTTC
CASPGGNYEQYF
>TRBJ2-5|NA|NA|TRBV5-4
TGTGCCAGCAGCTTTGAACCCACAGGAGAGACCCAGTACTTC
CASSFEPTGETQYF
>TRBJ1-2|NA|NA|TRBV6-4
TGTGCCAGCAGTGACCAGGGGTATGGCTACACCTTC
CASSDQGYGYTF
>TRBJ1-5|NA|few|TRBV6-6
TGTGCCAGCACAGACAGAGATCAGCCCCAGCATTTT
CASTDRDQPQHF
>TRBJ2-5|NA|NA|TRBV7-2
TGTGCCAGCAGCTTAAGCGGAACCGCCTCAACCCAGTACTTC
CASSLSGTASTQYF
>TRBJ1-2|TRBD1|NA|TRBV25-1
TGTGCCAGCAGTGGACCGGACAGGGGGATCTTCGGCTACACCTTC
CASSGPDRGIFGYTF
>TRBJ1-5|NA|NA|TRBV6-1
TGTGCCAGCAGTGAACCTACAGGGTCCCCCAATCAGCCCCAGCATTTT
CASSEPTGSPNQPQHF
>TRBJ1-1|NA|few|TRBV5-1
TGCGCCAGCAGCCTAAGGACAGCCTGGAACACTGAAGCTTTCTTT
CASSLRTAWNTEAFF
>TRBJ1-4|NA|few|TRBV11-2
TGTGCCAGCAGCTCGAGTGGACAGACAACTAATGAAAAACTGTTTTTT
CASSSSGQTTNEKLFF